These 29 T cell receptor beta chains were sequenced from one sample in a study of blood T cells in healthy people across ages. PCR was performed a second time for about 6 to 12 cycles using a sample-barcoded 5' primer and a J-beta primer mix. TCRdb ran MiXCR on the 5' RACE reads and lists one entry per CDR3 protein. The repertoire holds about 1,500,000 distinct CDR3 sequences, 28% seen once, with less than 9.5% in the top ten. The source material was blood. These receptors came from a woman aged 25 to 39 in good health.

This clonotype was counted between two and nine times. This chain links TRBV18 with TRBJ2-3; maybe TRBD2 (6 bases). The germline CDR1 and CDR2 sequences are KGHSH and LQKENI. The ends were cut back, 4 bases at V and 0 bases at J, with 17 bases in the middle. This CDR3 spans 17 amino acids. CDR3 sequence: CASSRPERALSTDTQYF. CDR3 sequence (DNA): TGTGCCAGCTCACGGCCAGAGCGGGCGCTTAGCACAGATACGCAGTATTTT.

This clonotype came up a few times. This chain links TRBV5-8 with TRBJ2-1; 8 positions match TRBD2. Losses at the gene ends were 5 bases for V and 4 bases for J; bases not matched to a gene: 8. The length of the CDR3 is 15 residues. The germline V gene encodes CDR1 SGHTS and CDR2 YDEGEE. CDR3 nucleotide sequence: TGTGCCAGCAGGCCCGGACTAGCCGAGTACAATGAGCAGTTCTTC. It codes for CASRPGLAEYNEQFF. The complete variable domain, with remaining parts taken from reference TRBV5-8 and TRBJ2-1, reads EAGVTQSPTHLIKTRGQQATLRCSPISGHTSVYWYQQALGLGLQFLLWYDEGEERNRGNFPPRFSGRQFPNYSSELNVNALELEDSALYLCASRPGLAEYNEQFFGPGTRLTVL.

In regard to this clonotype: It may be a read error: a sequence one base away is much more abundant. The V and J genes are TRBV29-1 and TRBJ2-4, with D tentatively TRBD1 (6 bases). Deletions cut 2 bases from V and 13 bases from J, with 18 bases between. Germline V gene data show CDR1 as SQVTM and CDR2 as ANQGSEA. The CDR3 spans 13 residues. The CDR3, as DNA: TGCAGCGTTGAAAAGGACAGAGGGAATGAGCAGTACTTC. Translated, it gives CSVEKDRGNEQYF.

As regards this clonotype: The CDR3 does not end in the conserved phenylalanine or tryptophan, so this is likely a read error. The CDR3 region is CASSPGQGSTEAFL. CDR3 in DNA: TGTGCCAGCAGCCCGGGACAGGGGAGCACTGAAGCTTTCTTA. V and J are TRBV7-9 and TRBJ1-1; 10 bases map to TRBD1. CDR3 length: 14 amino acids. Germline lookup yields CDR1 SEHNR and CDR2 FQNEAQ (reference sequence). The V gene end was trimmed by 5 bases and the J gene end by 4 bases; junction bases not matched to a gene: 4.

J is TRBJ2-1 and V is TRBV29-1; no definite D call. Germline V gives CDR1 SQVTM, CDR2 ANQGSEA. Between the trimmed V and J ends, which lost 4 bases and 10 bases, there was a span of 8 bases. The CDR3 covers 10 residues. CDR3 nucleotides: TGCAGCGTTGGTCGAGCGGAGCAGTTCTTC. Its translation: CSVGRAEQFF.

There are many counts of this clonotype. The chain employs TRBV12-3 or TRBV12-4 and TRBJ2-6; 7 nucleotides agree with TRBD1. CDR3 length: 16 residues. Trimming took 5 bases from V and 1 from J; bases not matched to a gene: 5. The CDR3 coding sequence is TGTGCCAGCAGTCCCGGGGACAGTTCTGGGGCCAACGTCCTGACTTTC. Amino acid sequence: CASSPGDSSGANVLTF.

For this clonotype: It may be a read error: a sequence one base away is much more abundant. V is TRBV4-1 and J is TRBJ2-5; the D gene is possibly TRBD1 (6 bases). The V gene's germline CDR1 is MGHRA and CDR2 YSYEKL. V gave up 8 bases and J gave up 2 bases, with 15 bases separating them. The CDR3 runs to 14 residues. CDR3 in DNA: TGCGCCAGCGGCCTAGGACAGCATCAAGAGACCCAGTACTTC. This encodes CASGLGQHQETQYF.

This clonotype was seen a few times. The chain joins TRBV18 to TRBJ2-5; 10 bases are shared with TRBD1. Losses at the gene ends were 2 bases for V and 3 bases for J; bases not matched to a gene: 9. In germline, CDR1 is KGHSH, CDR2 LQKENI. The CDR3 length is 17 residues. CDR3 sequence reads: CASSPFSSGTGEETQYF. The DNA for the CDR3 is TGTGCCAGCTCACCATTCTCCTCTGGGACAGGGGAAGAGACCCAGTACTTC.

The gene calls are TRBV3-1 and TRBJ1-2; possible D gene TRBD1, 5 bases. V shed 0 bases and J shed 7 bases, with 9 bases lying between them. This CDR3 is built from 13 residues. Germline V CDR1 and CDR2: LGHDT, YNNKEL (reference sequence). The CDR3 here is CASSQDGGGGYTF. The CDR3 DNA sequence: TGTGCCAGCAGCCAAGACGGGGGTGGTGGCTACACCTTC.

This clonotype was recorded many times. V is TRBV12-3 or TRBV12-4 and J is TRBJ1-5, with TRBD1 matching 8 bases. The ends lost 6 bases at V and 7 bases at J; junction bases unmatched: 11. The CDR3 is 15 residues long. The CDR3 sequence: CASSPRQGAGQPQHF. DNA of the CDR3: TGTGCCAGCAGCCCCAGGCAGGGGGCTGGACAGCCCCAGCATTTT.

The chain uses TRBV4-1 and TRBJ2-5; 8 nucleotides align to TRBD2. Germline V gene lookup returns CDR1 MGHRA and CDR2 YSYEKL. The CDR3 totals 15 residues. J was trimmed by 7 bases and V by 0 bases; bases with no gene match: 7. This CDR3 reads CASSQDTSGPGTQYF. CDR3 sequence (DNA): TGCGCCAGCAGCCAAGATACTAGCGGCCCGGGGACCCAGTACTTC.

This clonotype has ten or more counts. This CDR3 is CASSPYGDIQYF. In DNA form, the CDR3 reads TGTGCCAGCAGCCCATACGGGGACATTCAGTACTTC. The chain is built from TRBV14 and TRBJ2-4, with D possibly TRBD2 on 5 matching bases. Looked up from germline, CDR1 is SGHDN and CDR2 is FVKESK. The CDR3 sequence is 12 residues long. The V end was cut by 4 bases, the J end by 8 bases, with 9 bases between. Combining the CDR3 with reference TRBV14 and TRBJ2-4 gives the whole variable domain EAGVTQFPSHSVIEKGQTVTLRCDPISGHDNLYWYRRVMGKEIKFLLHFVKESKQDESGMPNNRFLAERTGGTYSTLKVQPAELEDSGVYFCASSPYGDIQYFGAGTRLSVL.

In its sample, this clonotype was seen a few times. V is TRBV4-3 and J is TRBJ2-3; D unresolved. CDR1 and CDR2 from the germline V gene are LGHNA and YSLEER. The V end lost 0 bases, the J end lost 5 bases, and 9 bases lay between the germline ends. The CDR3 has 14 residues. CDR3 sequence reads: CASSQDDVQDTQYF. The CDR3 DNA sequence: TGCGCCAGCAGCCAAGACGACGTCCAAGATACGCAGTATTTT.

In its sample, this clonotype was seen many times. V gene TRBV15 combines with J gene TRBJ2-7, with TRBD2 matching over 13 bases. V was clipped by 5 bases and J by 2 bases; unmatched bases: 9. The CDR3 sequence is 17 residues long. From germline, CDR1 is LNHNV and CDR2 YYDKDF (reference sequence). CDR3 in DNA: TGTGCCACCAGCCCCGGGACTAGCGGGGTGTCCGCCTACGAGCAGTACTTC. Translation gives CATSPGTSGVSAYEQYF.

This clonotype was recorded at least ten times. The chain links TRBV10-3 to TRBJ2-7, with TRBD1 matching 9 bases. CDR1 and CDR2 (germline): ENHRY, SYGVKD. CDR3 size: 14 residues. Trimming removed 7 bases from V and 4 bases from J; junction bases left unmatched: 8. CDR3 protein: CAITPGQGDYEQYF. The CDR3 coding sequence is TGTGCCATCACTCCGGGACAGGGAGATTACGAGCAGTACTTC.

This clonotype was seen repeatedly, ten times or more. The rearrangement joins TRBV29-1 to TRBJ2-7; no clear D gene. CDR3 length: 11 residues. The V gene's germline CDR1 is SQVTM and CDR2 ANQGSEA. Trimming removed 3 bases from V and 3 bases from J, with 6 bases in between. CDR3 nucleotides: TGCAGCGTTGATGTTGGCTACGAGCAGTACTTC. It encodes CSVDVGYEQYF.

This clonotype was found a few times. The V and J genes are TRBV9 and TRBJ2-7, with D perhaps TRBD1 or TRBD2 (6 bases each). V was pared by 3 bases and J by 2 bases, with 12 bases between. The V gene's germline CDR1 is SGDLS and CDR2 YYNGEE. The CDR3 totals 14 residues. Here the CDR3 DNA reads TGTGCCAGCAGCGCGGGGGACAAAACCTACGAGCAGTACTTC. Translating gives CASSAGDKTYEQYF. The full variable domain, rest sourced from reference TRBV9 and TRBJ2-7, is DSGVTQTPKHLITATGQRVTLRCSPRSGDLSVYWYQQSLDQGLQFLIQYYNGEERAKGNILERFSAQQFPDLHSELNLSSLELGDSALYFCASSAGDKTYEQYFGPGTRLTVT.

Turning to this clonotype: A read error may be the cause here, since a much bigger clone is one base away. The V call is TRBV6-5, the J call TRBJ2-1; 8 bases align to TRBD1. Germline CDR1 and CDR2: MNHEY and SVGAGI. CDR3 length equals 15 residues. J was trimmed by 10 bases and V by 6 bases; bases with no gene match: 14. The CDR3 reads CASRTGTGANYEQFF. CDR3 sequence (DNA): TGTGCCAGCAGAACCGGGACAGGAGCAAACTACGAGCAGTTCTTC.

In its sample, this clonotype was seen many times. The J gene is TRBJ2-5, the V gene TRBV12-3 or TRBV12-4; D is unclear. V was shortened by 8 bases and J by 2 bases, with 12 bases between the two germline ends. The CDR3 is 13 amino acids. CDR3 in amino acids: CASRALVQETQYF. In DNA form, the CDR3 reads TGTGCCAGCCGCGCTTTGGTGCAAGAGACCCAGTACTTC.

This clonotype showed up just a few times. This chain connects TRBV20-1 to TRBJ2-7; tentatively, D is TRBD2 (7 bases). The CDR3 loop spans 14 amino acids. V was shortened by 3 bases and J by 2 bases, with 14 bases between the two germline ends. From germline, CDR1 is DFQATT and CDR2 SNEGSKA (reference sequence). CDR3 sequence: CSARLVGGPYEQYF. CDR3 bases: TGCAGTGCTAGGCTTGTCGGGGGGCCCTACGAGCAGTACTTC.

J is TRBJ2-1 and V is TRBV2, with D possibly TRBD1 on 6 matching bases. CDR3 length: 14 residues. Trimming stripped 1 base from V and 9 bases from J, with 13 bases between. Germline CDR1 and CDR2: SNHLY and FYNNEI. The CDR3 bases are TGTGCCAGCAGTGAAGAGAGGGGGTTCATTGAGCAGTTCTTC. Translating it yields CASSEERGFIEQFF.

This chain connects TRBV10-3 to TRBJ1-3; the D gene is possibly TRBD1 (5 bases). This CDR3 has 17 amino acids. V dropped 0 bases and J dropped 0 bases, with 12 bases sitting between them. Germline V gene data show CDR1 as ENHRY and CDR2 as SYGVKD. This CDR3 is CAISESGTGISGNTIYF. In DNA, the CDR3 is TGTGCCATCAGTGAGTCGGGAACAGGAATCTCTGGAAACACCATATATTTT.

This clonotype was seen only once. Here the CDR3 reads CSVEGRGRAEAFF. The CDR3 DNA reads TGCAGCGTTGAGGGACGGGGAAGGGCTGAAGCTTTCTTT. This rearrangement joins TRBV29-1 to TRBJ1-1, with D possibly matching TRBD1 (5 bases). Trimming cost V 3 bases and J 6 bases, with 14 bases left between them. Germline V lookup: CDR1 SQVTM, CDR2 ANQGSEA. This CDR3 is built from 13 residues.

V and J are TRBV18 and TRBJ2-3, with 10 bases aligning to TRBD1. The germline gives CDR1 KGHSH, CDR2 LQKENI. The CDR3 consists of 17 residues. J gave up 4 bases and V 6 bases, and 13 bases lay outside the gene matches. CDR3 sequence: CASSPTPRQGAADTQYF. The CDR3 DNA reads as TGTGCCAGCTCGCCGACACCCCGACAGGGGGCTGCAGATACGCAGTATTTT. The full variable domain, completed using reference TRBV18 and TRBJ2-3, is NAGVMQNPRHLVRRRGQEARLRCSPMKGHSHVYWYRQLPEEGLKFMVYLQKENIIDESGMPKERFSAEFPKEGPSILRIQQVVRGDSAAYFCASSPTPRQGAADTQYFGPGTRLTVL.

This clonotype was counted a few times. This chain uses TRBV6-5 with TRBJ1-2; D is possibly TRBD1 (5 bases). Germline CDR1 is MNHEY and CDR2 is SVGAGI. V lost 1 base and J 0 bases, leaving 6 bases between the germline ends. The CDR3 is 14 amino acids. The CDR3 spells CASSYLTANYGYTF. CDR3 nucleotide sequence: TGTGCCAGCAGTTACTTGACAGCTAACTATGGCTACACCTTC.

The chain is built from TRBV12-3 or TRBV12-4 and TRBJ2-5; possible D gene TRBD1, 7 bases. The CDR3 length is 13 residues. Trimming took 6 bases from V and 7 from J, leaving 15 bases between them. CDR3: CASSRDQGGTQYF. The CDR3 DNA sequence: TGTGCCAGCAGCCGGGACCAGGGGGGGACCCAGTACTTC.

This clonotype has just a few counts. The chain uses TRBV4-1 and TRBJ1-2, with a weak D call TRBD1 (6 bases). Germline V gene data show CDR1 as MGHRA and CDR2 as YSYEKL. Deletions cut 0 bases from V and 3 bases from J, with 11 bases between. CDR3 size: 15 residues. The chain's CDR3 is CASSQDRGGDYGYTF. The CDR3 DNA reads TGCGCCAGCAGCCAAGATCGTGGGGGCGACTATGGCTACACCTTC.

This clonotype appeared a few times. The V call is TRBV20-1, the J call TRBJ2-1; D unresolved. In germline, CDR1 is DFQATT, CDR2 SNEGSKA (reference sequence). The CDR3 extends over 12 amino acids. V shed 3 bases and J shed 9 bases, with 12 bases lying between them. CDR3 in DNA: TGCAGTGCTAGGGTCAGCAGGATTGAGCAGTTCTTC. This sequence encodes CSARVSRIEQFF.

This clonotype appeared a few times. The rearrangement joins TRBV5-1 to TRBJ2-5; D not certain. The CDR3 runs 11 residues. Trimming pared 5 bases from V and 5 bases from J, leaving 7 bases between. In germline, CDR1 is SGHRS, CDR2 YFSETQ. CDR3 sequence: CASRFEETQYF. The CDR3 DNA reads TGCGCCAGCAGATTTGAGGAGACCCAGTACTTC.